These T cell receptor beta chains were read from a single sample in a study of control samples from healthy donors and cancer patients. Produced via immunoSEQ multiplex PCR; TCRdb's table is partial and in-frame only. This sample has 150,000 to 160,000 clones, with about 94% found just once. The sample was blood. Receptor source: a man aged 35 to 55 in good health. The CDR3 runs from the conserved cysteine through the conserved F or W. D genes are given only for firm matches. For some rows the clone size is stated as once, few or many, or as a class when expanded; others skip it.

j_gene | v_gene | abundance | d_gene | CDR3nt | CDR3aa
TRBJ2-1 | TRBV4-1 | NA | NA | TGCGCCAGCAGCCAAGGGATCCAGTCGGATGAGCAGTTCTTC | CASSQGIQSDEQFF
TRBJ2-7 | TRBV7-2 | NA | NA | TGTGCCAGCAGCCTACAGGGCTCCTCCTACGAGCAGTACTTC | CASSLQGSSYEQYF
TRBJ2-3 | TRBV4-3 | NA | NA | TGCGCCAGCAGCCAAGGTCCCGGCGGGGTCACAGATACGCAGTATTTT | CASSQGPGGVTDTQYF
TRBJ1-2 | TRBV5-1 | NA | TRBD1 | TGCGCCAGCAGCCGTAGGACAGGGGACTATGGCTACACCTTC | CASSRRTGDYGYTF
TRBJ2-3 | TRBV5-1 | once | NA | TGCGCCAGCAGCTTGGGACAGATAGATACGCAGTATTTT | CASSLGQIDTQYF
TRBJ1-2 | TRBV10-2 | NA | NA | TGCGCCAGCAGTGAGTCTACCACTAACTATGGCTACACCTTC | CASSESTTNYGYTF
TRBJ1-1 | TRBV6-5 | once | NA | TGTGCCAGCAGTTACAAAATAGGGGGTCAGAACACTGAAGCTTTCTTT | CASSYKIGGQNTEAFF
TRBJ2-7 | TRBV6-5 | NA | NA | TGTGCCGTAACGACGAGGGCGGGGGAGCAGTACTTC | CAVTTRAGEQYF
TRBJ2-6 | TRBV5-6 | NA | NA | TGTGCCAGCAGATGGGCCTTAGCCTCTGGGGCCAACGTCCTGACTTTC | CASRWALASGANVLTF
TRBJ2-7 | TRBV7-2 | NA | TRBD2 | TGTGCCAGCAGCCCCCCGGGGGGGGCAGGCAACGAGCAGTACTTC | CASSPPGGAGNEQYF
TRBJ1-5 | TRBV6-5 | NA | NA | TGTGCCAGCCGGACAGGCAATCAGCCCCAGCATTTT | CASRTGNQPQHF